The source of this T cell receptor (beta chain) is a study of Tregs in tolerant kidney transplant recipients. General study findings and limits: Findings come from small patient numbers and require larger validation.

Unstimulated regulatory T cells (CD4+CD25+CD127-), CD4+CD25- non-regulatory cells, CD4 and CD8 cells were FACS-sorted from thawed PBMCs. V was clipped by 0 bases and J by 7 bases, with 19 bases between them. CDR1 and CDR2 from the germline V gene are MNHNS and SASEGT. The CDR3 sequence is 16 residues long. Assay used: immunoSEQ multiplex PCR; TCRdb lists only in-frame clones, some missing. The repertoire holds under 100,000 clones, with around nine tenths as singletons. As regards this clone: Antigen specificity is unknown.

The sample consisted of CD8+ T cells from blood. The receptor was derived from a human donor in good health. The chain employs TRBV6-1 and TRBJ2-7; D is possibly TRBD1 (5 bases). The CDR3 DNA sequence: TGTGCCAGCAGTGAAGCAGGCGGAACAGGTGTTGGGGAGCAGTACTTC. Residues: CASSEAGGTGVGEQYF.